The clone carrying this T cell receptor (beta chain) turned up a few times. The data derive from a study of blood T cells in healthy people across ages. V was cut by 4 bases and J by 3 bases, with 7 bases left in between. Germline assignment: CDR1 SGHRS and CDR2 YFSETQ. CDR3 length: 12 residues. A sample-barcoded 5' primer and a J-beta primer mix were used in a second PCR of roughly 6 to 11 cycles. TCRdb re-called the 5' RACE reads through MiXCR, storing one row per CDR3 protein. The sample records more than 1,000,000 distinct CDR3 sequences, less than 25% being singletons. This sample also belongs to another study, concerning T cells of mothers and their children.

This receptor was taken from a girl aged 2 to 9 in good health. Material for sequencing was blood. The rearrangement links TRBV5-1 to TRBJ1-2; D not certain. CDR3 sequence: CASSTEHYGYTF. The CDR3 bases are TGCGCCAGCAGCACGGAACACTATGGCTACACCTTC.